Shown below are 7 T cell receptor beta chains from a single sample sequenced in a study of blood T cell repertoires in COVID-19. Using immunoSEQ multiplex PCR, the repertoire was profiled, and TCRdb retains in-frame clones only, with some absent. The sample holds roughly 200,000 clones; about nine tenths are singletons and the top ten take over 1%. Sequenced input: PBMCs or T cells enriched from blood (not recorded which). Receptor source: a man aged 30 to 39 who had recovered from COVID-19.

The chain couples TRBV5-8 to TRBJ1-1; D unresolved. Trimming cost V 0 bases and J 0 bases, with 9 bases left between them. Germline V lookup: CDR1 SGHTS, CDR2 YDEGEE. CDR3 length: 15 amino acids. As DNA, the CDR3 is TGTGCCAGCAGCTTGGGTGAGGGAATGAACACTGAAGCTTTCTTT. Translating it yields CASSLGEGMNTEAFF. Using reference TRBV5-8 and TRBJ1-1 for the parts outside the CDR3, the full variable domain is EAGVTQSPTHLIKTRGQQATLRCSPISGHTSVYWYQQALGLGLQFLLWYDEGEERNRGNFPPRFSGRQFPNYSSELNVNALELEDSALYLCASSLGEGMNTEAFFGQGTRLTVV.

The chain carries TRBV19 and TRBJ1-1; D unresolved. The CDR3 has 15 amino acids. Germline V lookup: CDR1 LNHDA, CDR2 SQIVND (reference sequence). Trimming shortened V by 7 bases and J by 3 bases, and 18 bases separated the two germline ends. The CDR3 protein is CASTELYNPDTEAFF. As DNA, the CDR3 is TGTGCCAGTACCGAGTTGTATAACCCCGACACTGAAGCTTTCTTT.

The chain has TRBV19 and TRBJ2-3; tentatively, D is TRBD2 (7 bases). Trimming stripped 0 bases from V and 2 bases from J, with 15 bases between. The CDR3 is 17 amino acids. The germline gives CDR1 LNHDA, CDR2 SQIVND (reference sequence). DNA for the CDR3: TGTGCCAGTAGTATAGATTTCCGGCGGGGGCCCACAGATACGCAGTATTTT. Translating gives CASSIDFRRGPTDTQYF. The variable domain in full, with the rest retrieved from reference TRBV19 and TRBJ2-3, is DGGITQSPKYLFRKEGQNVTLSCEQNLNHDAMYWYRQDPGQGLRLIYYSQIVNDFQKGDIAEGYSVSREKKESFPLTVTSAQKNPTAFYLCASSIDFRRGPTDTQYFGPGTRLTVL.

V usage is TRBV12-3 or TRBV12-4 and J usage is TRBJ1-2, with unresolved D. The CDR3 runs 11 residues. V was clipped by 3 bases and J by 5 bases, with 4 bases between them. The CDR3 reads CASSLAYGYTF. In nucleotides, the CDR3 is TGTGCCAGCAGTTTGGCTTATGGCTACACCTTC.

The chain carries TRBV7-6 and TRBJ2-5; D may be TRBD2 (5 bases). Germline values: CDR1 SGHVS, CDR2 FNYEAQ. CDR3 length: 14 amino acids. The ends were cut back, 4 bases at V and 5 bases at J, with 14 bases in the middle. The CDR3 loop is CASSSHGDWETQYF. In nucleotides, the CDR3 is TGTGCCAGCAGCTCCCACGGGGATTGGGAGACCCAGTACTTC.

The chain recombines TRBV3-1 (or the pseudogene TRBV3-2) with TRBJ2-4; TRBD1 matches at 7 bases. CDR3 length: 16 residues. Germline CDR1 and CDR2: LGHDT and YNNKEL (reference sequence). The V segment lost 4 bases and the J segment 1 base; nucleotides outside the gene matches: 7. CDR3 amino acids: CASSPTGNGAKNIQYF. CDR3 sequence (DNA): TGTGCCAGCAGCCCGACAGGGAATGGGGCCAAAAACATTCAGTACTTC.

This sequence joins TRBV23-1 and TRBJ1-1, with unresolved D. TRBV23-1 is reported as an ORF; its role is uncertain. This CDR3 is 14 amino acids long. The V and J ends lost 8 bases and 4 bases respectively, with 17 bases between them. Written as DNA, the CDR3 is TGCGCCAGCCACCCTGCCGGGTGTGGCACTGAAGCTTTCTTT. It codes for CASHPAGCGTEAFF.